This T cell receptor beta chain appears in the sequencing data of a study of T-cell memory formation after mild COVID-19. Study-wide findings and caveats: Pre-infection memory showed some responding clones, and this suggested that cross-reactive memory joined.

The CDR3 is made up of 15 amino acids. V trimming: 1 base; J trimming: 3 bases; junction bases outside the gene matches: 3. Germline V gene sequence: CDR1 DFQATT, CDR2 SNEGSKA (reference sequence). Remarks on this clonotype: Its specificity is not known.

cDNA libraries for TCR alpha and TCR beta, carrying sample barcodes and UMIs, came from 5'RACE with constant-segment primers. Each CDR3 protein gets one entry after TCRdb re-called the 5' RACE reads with MiXCR. The table records more than 150,000 distinct CDR3 sequences, roughly a fifth of them present only once. The chain carries TRBV20-1 and TRBJ2-1; 10 bases line up with TRBD1. The sequence was obtained from an adult woman who had mild COVID-19 (a few samples of this study predate the infection). Cell type and time point are not known. Sequencing was performed on PBMCs or a T cell subset sorted from them (not recorded which). The CDR3 is CSARATGGFYNEQFF. Written as DNA, the CDR3 is TGCAGTGCTAGAGCGACAGGGGGCTTCTACAATGAGCAGTTCTTC.